The sample holds one count of the clone carrying this TCR beta chain. Antigen specificity is unknown. The data are from a study of T cell responses to AZD1222 COVID-19 vaccine. The method was immunoSEQ multiplex PCR; TCRdb's version includes in-frame clones alone and lacks a portion of them. The table has fewer than 200,000 clones, approximately 88% seen once; the top ten hold around 0.99%. Notes on the study in general: Sampling that yielded the repertoires occurred only after the peak T cell response.

Trimming cost V 3 bases and J 4 bases; bases outside gene matches: 8. There are 15 residues in the CDR3. Germline-derived CDR1 and CDR2 are SSHAT and FNYEAQ (reference sequence). The sample in question was peripheral blood, obtained 28 days after the second AZD1222 dose. The V gene is TRBV7-7, the J gene TRBJ1-2; 7 bases match TRBD1. The clonotype comes from an adult who received the AZD1222 COVID-19 vaccine. CDR3 nucleotide sequence: TGTGCCAGCAGCTTGAGTCCCGACAGGGTCTATGGCTACACCTTC. As protein: CASSLSPDRVYGYTF.